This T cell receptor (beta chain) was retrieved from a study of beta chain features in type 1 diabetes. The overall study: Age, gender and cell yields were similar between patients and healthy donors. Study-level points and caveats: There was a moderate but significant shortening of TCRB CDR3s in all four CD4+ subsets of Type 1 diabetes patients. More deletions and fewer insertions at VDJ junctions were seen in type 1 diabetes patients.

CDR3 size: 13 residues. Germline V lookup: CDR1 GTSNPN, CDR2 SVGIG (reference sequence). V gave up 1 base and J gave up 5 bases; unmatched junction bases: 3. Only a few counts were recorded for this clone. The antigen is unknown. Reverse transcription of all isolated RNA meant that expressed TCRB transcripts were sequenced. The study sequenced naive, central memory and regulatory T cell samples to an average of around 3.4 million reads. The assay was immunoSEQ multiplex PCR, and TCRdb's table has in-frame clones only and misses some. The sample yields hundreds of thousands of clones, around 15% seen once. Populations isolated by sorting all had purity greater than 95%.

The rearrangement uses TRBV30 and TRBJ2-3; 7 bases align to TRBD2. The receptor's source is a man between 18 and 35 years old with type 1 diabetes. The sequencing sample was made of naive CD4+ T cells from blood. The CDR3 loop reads CAWSAGGGDTQYF. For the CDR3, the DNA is TGTGCCTGGAGTGCGGGGGGTGGAGATACGCAGTATTTT.